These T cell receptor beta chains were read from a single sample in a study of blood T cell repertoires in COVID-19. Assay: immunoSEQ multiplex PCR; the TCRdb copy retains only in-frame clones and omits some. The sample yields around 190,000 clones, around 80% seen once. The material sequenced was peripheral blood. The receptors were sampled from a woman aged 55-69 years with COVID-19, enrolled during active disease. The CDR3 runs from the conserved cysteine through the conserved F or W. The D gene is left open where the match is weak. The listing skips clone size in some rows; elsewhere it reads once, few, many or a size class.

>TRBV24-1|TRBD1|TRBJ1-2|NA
TGTGCCACCAGTGAAGGGACAGGGGGTAACTATGGCTACACCTTC
CATSEGTGGNYGYTF
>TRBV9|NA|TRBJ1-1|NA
TGTGCCAGCAGCGTAGGGGCGGGGACTGAAGCTTTCTTT
CASSVGAGTEAFF
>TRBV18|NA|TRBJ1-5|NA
TGTGCCAGCTCACCACCAAGGGGGAGTCAGCCCCAGCATTTT
CASSPPRGSQPQHF
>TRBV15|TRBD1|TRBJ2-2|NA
TGTGCCACCAGCAGAGATCACGGCAGGGGGTTGACCGGGGAGCTGTTTTTT
CATSRDHGRGLTGELFF
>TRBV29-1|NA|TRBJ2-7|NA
TGCAGCGTTGAGCAGGGGGGCTACGAGCAGTACTTC
CSVEQGGYEQYF
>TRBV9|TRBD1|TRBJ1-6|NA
TGTGCCAGCAGCATTGGGACAGGGAACTCACCCCTCCACTTT
CASSIGTGNSPLHF
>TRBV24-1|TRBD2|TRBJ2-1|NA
TGTGCCACCAGTGACCCCGGGACTAGCGGGTATTATGAGCAGTTCTTC
CATSDPGTSGYYEQFF
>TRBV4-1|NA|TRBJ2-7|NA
TGCGCCAGCAGTAGCCTCGTCACCTACGACAGCTCCTACGAGCAGTACTTC
CASSSLVTYDSSYEQYF
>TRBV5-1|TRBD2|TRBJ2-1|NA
TGCGCCAGCAGCGGGGGCGGGGGGGCCCCGAAATTCTTC
CASSGGGGAPKFF
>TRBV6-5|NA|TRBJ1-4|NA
TGTGCCAGCAGTTACTCTAGAACAGGGAATGAAAAACTGTTTTTT
CASSYSRTGNEKLFF
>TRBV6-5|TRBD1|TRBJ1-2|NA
TGTGCCAGCAGACGCGGGACAGGGATTTATGGCTACACCTTC
CASRRGTGIYGYTF
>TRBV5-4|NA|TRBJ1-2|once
TGTGCCAGCAGCCAGAGCGGGACATTGAATGGCTACACCTTC
CASSQSGTLNGYTF
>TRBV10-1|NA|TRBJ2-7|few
TGCGCCATCCCCAGGACTGGGGAGCAGTACTTC
CAIPRTGEQYF
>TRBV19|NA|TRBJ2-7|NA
TGTGCCAGTAGTGCTAGTACCTACGAGCAGTACTTC
CASSASTYEQYF
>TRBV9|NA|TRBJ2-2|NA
TGTGCCAGCAGCGCCTATAACTTGCGGGGTACCGGGGAGCTGTTTTTT
CASSAYNLRGTGELFF
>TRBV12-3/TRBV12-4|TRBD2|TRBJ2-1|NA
TGTGCCAGCGCGGCTAGCGGATACAATGAGCAGTTCTTC
CASAASGYNEQFF
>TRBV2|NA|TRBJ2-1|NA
TGTGCCAGCAGTGGGGCACAGGGATGGAATGAGCAGTTCTTC
CASSGAQGWNEQFF
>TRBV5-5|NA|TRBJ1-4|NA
TGTGCCAGCAGCTTTGGAGCTAATGAAAAACTGTTTTTT
CASSFGANEKLFF
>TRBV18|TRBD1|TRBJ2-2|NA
TGTGCCAGCTCACAGGGACAGGTCGTGGACACCGGGGAGCTGTTTTTT
CASSQGQVVDTGELFF
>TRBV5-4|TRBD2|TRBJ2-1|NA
TGTGCCAGCAGCTTGGCCTTGGGGGGAGGGAATGAGCAGTTCTTC
CASSLALGGGNEQFF
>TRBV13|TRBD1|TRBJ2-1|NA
TGTGCCAGCAGCCGTTACATACGGGACAGGACCTACAATGAGCAGTTCTTC
CASSRYIRDRTYNEQFF
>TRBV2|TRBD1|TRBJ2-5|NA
TGTGCCAGCAGGGCCCGACAGGGGCAAGAGACCCAGTACTTC
CASRARQGQETQYF
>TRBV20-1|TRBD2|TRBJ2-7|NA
TGCAGTGCTATAGCGGGTGGCGAGCAGTACTTC
CSAIAGGEQYF
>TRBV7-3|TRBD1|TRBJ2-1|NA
TGTGCCAGCAGTTTACAGGGGCGCCTAAACGATGAGCAGTTCTTC
CASSLQGRLNDEQFF